Below, 32 T cell receptor beta chains from the same sample are listed, as sequenced in a study of blood T cell repertoires in COVID-19. TCRdb's table, derived via immunoSEQ multiplex PCR, lists solely in-frame clones and lacks some. The top ten clones hold about 13% of a sample with roughly 110,000 clones, 75% to 90% of them seen once. The sequenced sample consisted of peripheral blood. The receptors derive from a human donor in a cohort sampled during active COVID-19.

The table lists this clone with a count of one. V usage is TRBV7-9 and J usage is TRBJ1-5, with a weak D call TRBD1 (6 bases). The CDR3 covers 15 residues. V was pared by 5 bases and J by 2 bases, with 13 bases between. Germline lookup yields CDR1 SEHNR and CDR2 FQNEAQ (reference sequence). CDR3 DNA sequence: TGTGCCAGCAGCCGTACGGACAGCCGCAATCAGCCCCAGCATTTT. Amino acids: CASSRTDSRNQPQHF.

The chain uses TRBV4-3 and TRBJ2-1, with D perhaps TRBD1 (6 bases). V was clipped by 5 bases and J by 5 bases, with 10 bases between them. The CDR3 extends over 13 amino acids. CDR1 LGHNA and CDR2 YSLEER come from the germline V gene. In nucleotides, the CDR3 is TGCGCCAGCAGCTCCCGGGACAACAATGAGCAGTTCTTC. Translating gives CASSSRDNNEQFF.

The chain has TRBV5-4 and TRBJ2-3; D not resolved. The CDR3 covers 14 residues. The germline V gene encodes CDR1 SGHNT and CDR2 YYREEE (reference sequence). V was trimmed by 2 bases and J by 5 bases, leaving 12 bases between them. The CDR3 region is CASSFPIAGDTQYF. In DNA, the CDR3 is TGTGCCAGCAGCTTCCCAATTGCCGGAGATACGCAGTATTTT.

The chain is built from TRBV6-5 and TRBJ1-1; D unclear. Deletions cut 6 bases from V and 0 bases from J, with 11 bases between. Germline loops: CDR1 MNHEY, CDR2 SVGAGI. The CDR3 runs 14 residues. CDR3 region: CASRAGLMNTEAFF. DNA for the CDR3: TGTGCCAGCAGGGCAGGCCTCATGAACACTGAAGCTTTCTTT.

The rearrangement links TRBV7-2 to TRBJ2-3; 12 nucleotides agree with TRBD2. The CDR3 is made up of 15 amino acids. V shed 4 bases, J shed 5 bases, and the junction held 4 bases outside the gene matches. The germline CDR1 and CDR2 sequences are SGHTA and FQGNSA. The CDR3 nucleotides read TGTGCCAGCAGCTCTAGCGGGGGGGCCGGAGATACGCAGTATTTT. It encodes CASSSSGGAGDTQYF. Based on the CDR3 plus reference TRBV7-2 and TRBJ2-3, the full variable domain is GAGVSQSPSNKVTEKGKDVELRCDPISGHTALYWYRQSLGQGLEFLIYFQGNSAPDKSGLPSDRFSAERTGGSVSTLTIQRTQQEDSAVYLCASSSSGGAGDTQYFGPGTRLTVL.

This clone was seen only once. The chain joins TRBV3-1 (or the pseudogene TRBV3-2) to TRBJ1-1, with TRBD1 as a possible D gene (6 bases). Per germline, CDR1 LGHDT and CDR2 YNNKEL (reference sequence). V shed 4 bases and J shed 3 bases, with 21 bases lying between them. The CDR3 has 17 amino acids. The CDR3 DNA reads TGTGCCAGCAGCCGGGGGCTTAATAGGTATCGGGACACTGAAGCTTTCTTT. This gives the protein CASSRGLNRYRDTEAFF.

The chain has TRBV27 and TRBJ1-5; D ambiguous. Deletions cut 3 bases from V and 1 base from J, with 19 bases between. Germline CDR1 is MNHEY and CDR2 is SMNVEV (reference sequence). The CDR3 covers 18 residues. CDR3 nucleotides: TGTGCCAGCAGTTTGAACCCTCGGGGTAGACAAAGCAATCAGCCCCAGCATTTT. Its translation is CASSLNPRGRQSNQPQHF.

The chain joins TRBV3-1 (or the pseudogene TRBV3-2) to TRBJ1-6, with D possibly matching TRBD1 (5 bases). Deletions cut 7 bases from V and 5 bases from J, with 18 bases between. The germline V gene encodes CDR1 LGHDT and CDR2 YNNKEL (reference sequence). CDR3 size: 16 residues. CDR3 protein: CASTGRGGRDNSPLHF. As DNA, the CDR3 is TGTGCCAGCACCGGGCGGGGGGGAAGAGATAATTCACCCCTCCACTTT.

For this clone: Other DNA sequences of this sample code for an identical CDR3. The V gene is TRBV2, the J gene TRBJ1-3; D is ambiguous. This CDR3 comprises 13 residues. Germline CDR1 is SNHLY and CDR2 is FYNNEI. Trimming cost V 4 bases and J 4 bases, with 8 bases left between them. The DNA for the CDR3 is TGTGCCAGCAGTGGCGGTAGCGGAAACACCATATATTTT. Translated: CASSGGSGNTIYF.

In this sample, this clone turned up once. The chain joins TRBV9 to TRBJ1-1, with a weak D call TRBD1 (6 bases). CDR3 length: 14 residues. Trimming left V 0 bases short and J 5 bases short, with 11 bases between. CDR1 is SGDLS, CDR2 YYNGEE, per germline. CDR3 residues: CASSVVQGWTEAFF. For the CDR3, the DNA is TGTGCCAGCAGCGTAGTACAGGGTTGGACTGAAGCTTTCTTT. Together with reference TRBV9 and TRBJ1-1, the CDR3 gives the full variable domain: DSGVTQTPKHLITATGQRVTLRCSPRSGDLSVYWYQQSLDQGLQFLIQYYNGEERAKGNILERFSAQQFPDLHSELNLSSLELGDSALYFCASSVVQGWTEAFFGQGTRLTVV.

The chain has TRBV9 and TRBJ2-1; 10 bases agree with TRBD1. Germline V gene lookup returns CDR1 SGDLS and CDR2 YYNGEE. The V and J ends lost 3 bases and 6 bases, in that order; junction bases with no gene match: 9. The CDR3 runs 16 residues. For the CDR3, the DNA is TGTGCCAGCAGCGCGCCGCCGGGACAGGGGCTCAATGAGCAGTTCTTC. As protein: CASSAPPGQGLNEQFF. Based on the CDR3 plus reference TRBV9 and TRBJ2-1, the full variable domain is DSGVTQTPKHLITATGQRVTLRCSPRSGDLSVYWYQQSLDQGLQFLIQYYNGEERAKGNILERFSAQQFPDLHSELNLSSLELGDSALYFCASSAPPGQGLNEQFFGPGTRLTVL.

The chain links TRBV6-2 or TRBV6-3 to TRBJ1-6; D not resolved. The CDR3 length is 14 residues. Germline assignment: CDR1 MNHEY and CDR2 SVGEGT. V was trimmed by 2 bases and J by 8 bases, leaving 10 bases between them. In DNA form, the CDR3 reads TGTGCCAGCAGTTACAGGGAGTGGTATTCACCCCTCCACTTT. Protein sequence: CASSYREWYSPLHF.

The chain employs TRBV7-2 and TRBJ2-1; TRBD1 is a possible D gene (5 bases). V shed 4 bases and J shed 8 bases, with 18 bases lying between them. The CDR3 covers 15 residues. Germline lookup yields CDR1 SGHTA and CDR2 FQGNSA. The CDR3 nucleotides are TGTGCCAGCAGCTACCTCCCAGGGTCTAGGGATGAGCAGTTCTTC. Translating gives CASSYLPGSRDEQFF.

V and J are TRBV30 and TRBJ2-7; TRBD2 aligns across 14 bases. CDR1 and CDR2 from the germline V gene are GTSNPN and SVGIG (reference sequence). V lost 1 base and J lost 7; bases outside the gene matches: 6. This CDR3 comprises 15 residues. The DNA of the CDR3 is TGTGCCTGGAGTGAAGGACTAGCGGGGGGCGGTGAGCAGTACTTC. Its translation is CAWSEGLAGGGEQYF.

J is TRBJ2-7 and V is TRBV14; D possibly corresponds to TRBD2 (6 bases). Trimming took off 0 bases at V and 2 bases at J, with 11 bases between the two ends. CDR1 and CDR2 (germline): SGHDN, FVKESK. CDR3 length: 15 residues. CDR3 protein: CASSQDLGGPYEQYF. CDR3 sequence (DNA): TGTGCCAGCAGCCAAGATCTCGGGGGACCCTACGAGCAGTACTTC.

The J gene is TRBJ2-7, the V gene TRBV6-1, with D possibly being TRBD1 (5 bases). Germline values: CDR1 MNHNS, CDR2 SASEGT. The CDR3 length is 13 residues. With 2 bases removed from V and 6 bases from J, the gap between germline ends came to 11 bases. The CDR3 is CASSETWGSEQYF. Here the CDR3 DNA reads TGTGCCAGCAGTGAAACGTGGGGCTCCGAGCAGTACTTC.

This chain connects TRBV4-2 to TRBJ2-1; D may be TRBD2 (6 bases). Germline CDR1 is LGHNA and CDR2 is YNFKEQ. The CDR3 consists of 16 residues. V lost 0 bases and J lost 0, with 9 bases in between. As DNA, the CDR3 is TGTGCCAGCAGCCAAGAGCGGGGCAGCTCCTACAATGAGCAGTTCTTC. Protein product: CASSQERGSSYNEQFF.

This sequence joins TRBV4-3 and TRBJ2-1; 13 nucleotides align to TRBD2. After removal of 8 bases from V and 0 bases from J, the junction contained 7 bases not matched to a gene. The CDR3 is 17 residues long. Germline V CDR1 and CDR2: LGHNA, YSLEER. CDR3 loop: CASGRLAGGSSYNEQFF. The CDR3 nucleotides read TGCGCCAGCGGCCGACTAGCGGGGGGAAGCTCCTACAATGAGCAGTTCTTC.

Only one count was recorded for this clone. This chain joins TRBV6-5 and TRBJ2-2, with D uncertain. The CDR3 is 13 amino acids. V lost 7 bases and J 6 bases, leaving 12 bases between the germline ends. Germline loops: CDR1 MNHEY, CDR2 SVGAGI. CDR3 sequence (DNA): TGTGCCAGCACGGAGACCCACCCCGGGGAGCTGTTTTTT. Translated: CASTETHPGELFF.

V gene TRBV20-1 combines with J gene TRBJ2-7; no firm D call. Trimming left V 3 bases short and J 4 bases short, with 16 bases between. The CDR3 sequence is 14 residues long. Germline V gene data show CDR1 as DFQATT and CDR2 as SNEGSKA (reference sequence). As DNA, the CDR3 is TGCAGTGCTAGTGCCCCCAACGGCGGATACGAGCAGTACTTC. It is translated as CSASAPNGGYEQYF.

This sequence joins TRBV18 and TRBJ2-7; maybe TRBD1 (6 bases). The length of the CDR3 is 13 residues. CDR1 is KGHSH and CDR2 is LQKENI in the germline V gene. V was clipped by 6 bases and J by 2 bases, with 11 bases between them. CDR3: CASSWGPTYEQYF. CDR3 nucleotide sequence: TGTGCCAGCTCGTGGGGGCCTACCTACGAGCAGTACTTC.

V is TRBV23-1 and J is TRBJ1-1; D gene ambiguous. TRBV23-1 is marked as an open reading frame, function uncertain. This CDR3 is built from 14 residues. Trimming removed 4 bases from V and 7 bases from J, with 16 bases in between. CDR3 in DNA: TGCGCCAGCAGTCCCCCTGTTTTGTCCGGTGAAGCTTTCTTT. It encodes CASSPPVLSGEAFF.

The rearrangement joins TRBV5-1 to TRBJ2-7; D possibly corresponds to TRBD2 (5 bases). V was shortened by 0 bases and J by 5 bases, with 9 bases between the two germline ends. This CDR3 has 13 amino acids. Germline V CDR1 and CDR2: SGHRS, YFSETQ. The CDR3 is CASSLVTGNEQYF. The DNA for the CDR3 is TGCGCCAGCAGCTTGGTTACGGGGAACGAGCAGTACTTC.

The J gene is TRBJ2-7, the V gene TRBV27, with 9 bases fitting TRBD1. With 6 bases clipped from V and 3 bases from J, the junction kept 9 bases outside the gene matches. From germline, CDR1 is MNHEY and CDR2 SMNVEV (reference sequence). The CDR3 covers 15 residues. This chain's CDR3 is CASSPSRDRDYEQYF. CDR3 sequence (DNA): TGTGCCAGCAGCCCCTCCCGGGACAGGGACTACGAGCAGTACTTC.

The chain combines TRBV6-5 with TRBJ1-1, with 7 nucleotides matching TRBD1. V gave up 5 bases and J gave up 3 bases; unmatched junction bases: 6. The CDR3 is 14 amino acids. CDR1 MNHEY and CDR2 SVGAGI come from the germline V gene. The CDR3 DNA reads TGTGCCAGCAGTCAACAGGGGACGTACACTGAAGCTTTCTTT. It encodes CASSQQGTYTEAFF.

The chain links TRBV7-2 to TRBJ2-3, with 13 bases fitting TRBD2. CDR1 is SGHTA and CDR2 is FQGNSA in the germline V gene. The CDR3 is made up of 15 amino acids. V gave up 5 bases and J gave up 6 bases; unmatched junction bases: 5. The DNA of the CDR3 is TGTGCCAGCAGCCCCCGACTAGCGGGGGGCGATACGCAGTATTTT. This codes for CASSPRLAGGDTQYF.

This chain uses TRBV4-3 with TRBJ2-1; 11 nucleotides line up with TRBD1. Germline CDR1 LGHNA, CDR2 YSLEER. The CDR3 contains 16 residues. Trimming cost V 4 bases and J 8 bases; bases outside gene matches: 10. CDR3 sequence: CASSLNSGTGGHEQFF. In nucleotides, the CDR3 is TGCGCCAGCAGCCTAAACTCCGGGACAGGGGGGCATGAGCAGTTCTTC.

The gene calls are TRBV6-6 and TRBJ2-1; D is perhaps TRBD1 (7 bases). CDR3 size: 16 residues. The V and J ends lost 0 bases and 7 bases respectively, with 16 bases between them. Germline V gene lookup returns CDR1 MNHNY and CDR2 SVGAGI (reference sequence). The chain's CDR3 is CASSYSRQGGLNEQFF. For the CDR3, the DNA is TGTGCCAGCAGTTACTCGAGGCAGGGGGGCCTGAATGAGCAGTTCTTC.

This clone was counted between two and nine times. This chain uses TRBV6-6 with TRBJ2-1; tentatively, D is TRBD2 (7 bases). V lost 5 bases and J lost 0, with 17 bases in between. The CDR3 consists of 17 residues. Germline loops: CDR1 MNHNY, CDR2 SVGAGI (reference sequence). CDR3 bases: TGTGCCAGCAGTCCCAGGGAGGGGGGGAGCTCCTACAATGAGCAGTTCTTC. Translating it yields CASSPREGGSSYNEQFF.

This clone was observed a handful of times. The V gene is TRBV6-4, the J gene TRBJ2-1; 10 bases fit TRBD2. CDR1 is MRHNA and CDR2 is SNTAGT in the germline V gene. With V trimmed by 6 bases and J by 7 bases, 9 bases remained unmatched. The CDR3 extends over 15 amino acids. The CDR3 loop reads CASSPLAGVLNEQFF. The DNA of the CDR3 is TGTGCCAGCAGCCCCCTAGCGGGGGTCCTTAATGAGCAGTTCTTC.

V is TRBV19 and J is TRBJ2-5; 9 bases are shared with TRBD1. The CDR3 loop spans 16 amino acids. V shed 5 bases, J shed 2 bases, and the junction held 9 bases outside the gene matches. Germline CDR1 LNHDA, CDR2 SQIVND (reference sequence). CDR3 nucleotides: TGTGCCAGTAGTCCTACAGGGGGCCAAGTTCAAGAGACCCAGTACTTC. This translates into CASSPTGGQVQETQYF.

The chain couples TRBV5-6 to TRBJ2-5; D is uncertain. The CDR3 totals 13 residues. Germline CDR1 reads SGHDT; CDR2 reads YYEEEE. Between the trimmed V and J ends, which lost 0 bases and 5 bases, there was a span of 8 bases. The DNA for the CDR3 is TGTGCCAGCAGCTTGGCCAGCGAGGAGACCCAGTACTTC. It codes for CASSLASEETQYF.